The rows below give T cell receptor beta chains drawn from one sample of a study of cytomegalovirus exposure and HLA in healthy donors. Using immunoSEQ multiplex PCR, the repertoire was profiled, and TCRdb retains in-frame clones only, with some absent. Here the sample spans about 100,000 clones, approximately 79% being singletons. The source material was PBMCs. Receptor source: a middle-aged woman in good health and CMV-seropositive. The CDR3 runs from the conserved cysteine through the conserved F or W. The D gene is left open where the match is weak. Only some rows state a clone size, as once, few, many or a class for expanded clones.

TRBV4-3,TRBJ1-1,NA,NA,CASSQDNTGSRAEAFF,TGCGCCAGCAGCCAAGATAACACAGGGTCTCGGGCTGAAGCTTTCTTT
TRBV18,TRBJ1-2,TRBD1,NA,CASSPRAGGPGGYTF,TGTGCCAGCTCACCACGGGCAGGGGGACCTGGTGGCTACACCTTC
TRBV2,TRBJ1-2,TRBD1,NA,CASRTGQGVGYTF,TGTGCCAGCAGGACGGGACAGGGGGTTGGCTACACCTTC
TRBV9,TRBJ1-1,NA,NA,CASSRGEGREAFF,TGTGCCAGCAGCCGAGGGGAGGGTCGTGAGGCTTTCTTT
TRBV6-1,TRBJ1-1,NA,NA,CASSESEENTEAFF,TGTGCCAGCAGTGAAAGCGAGGAGAACACTGAAGCTTTCTTT
TRBV2,TRBJ2-7,NA,NA,CASRGGSYEQYF,TGTGCCAGCAGGGGGGGCTCCTACGAGCAGTACTTC
TRBV5-1,TRBJ2-7,NA,NA,CASSLAGNYYEQYF,TGCGCCAGCAGCTTGGCCGGGAACTACTACGAGCAGTACTTC
TRBV5-1,TRBJ1-6,NA,NA,CASRGDTDNSPLHF,TGCGCCAGCAGAGGGGACACGGATAATTCACCCCTCCACTTT
TRBV30,TRBJ1-2,TRBD1,NA,CAWTGTGTGYTF,TGTGCCTGGACCGGGACAGGGACTGGCTACACCTTC
TRBV4-3,TRBJ1-1,NA,NA,CASSQDGGSVTEAFF,TGCGCCAGCAGCCAAGATGGGGGCTCGGTCACTGAAGCTTTCTTT
TRBV5-4,TRBJ2-7,TRBD2,NA,CASSFGSGGTYEQYF,TGTGCCAGCAGCTTTGGTAGCGGGGGAACCTACGAGCAGTACTTC
TRBV5-1,TRBJ2-2,TRBD2,NA,CASSGSGASGNTGELFF,TGCGCCAGCAGCGGCTCTGGGGCTAGCGGGAACACCGGGGAGCTGTTTTTT
TRBV6-5,TRBJ1-2,NA,NA,CASSYGQPNYGYTF,TGTGCCAGCAGTTACGGGCAGCCTAACTATGGCTACACCTTC
TRBV9,TRBJ2-5,NA,NA,CASSVGVSPSETQYF,TGTGCCAGCAGCGTAGGTGTTTCTCCTAGTGAGACCCAGTACTTC
TRBV7-3,TRBJ2-1,NA,NA,CASSLESSTYNEQFF,TGTGCCAGCAGCTTGGAGTCGTCGACCTACAATGAGCAGTTCTTC
TRBV28,TRBJ1-2,NA,NA,CASHVIGSSNYGYTF,TGTGCCAGCCACGTCATCGGGTCTTCTAACTATGGCTACACCTTC
TRBV10-2,TRBJ2-7,TRBD2,NA,CASSLAGFYEQYF,TGCGCCAGCAGCCTAGCGGGGTTCTACGAGCAGTACTTC
TRBV10-1,TRBJ2-1,NA,NA,CASSESGPAYNEQFF,TGCGCCAGCAGTGAGTCTGGGCCCGCCTACAATGAGCAGTTCTTC
TRBV9,TRBJ1-1,NA,NA,CASSVAPGYDTEAFF,TGTGCCAGCAGCGTAGCGCCGGGGTACGACACTGAAGCTTTCTTT
TRBV2,TRBJ1-5,NA,NA,CASRRDLSNQPQHF,TGTGCCAGCAGGAGAGATCTTAGCAATCAGCCCCAGCATTTT
TRBV7-8,TRBJ2-5,NA,NA,CASSWRETQYF,TGTGCCAGCAGCTGGAGGGAGACCCAGTACTTC
TRBV2,TRBJ2-7,TRBD1,NA,CASRISPGQKEQYF,TGTGCCAGCAGGATCTCCCCGGGACAGAAGGAGCAGTACTTC
TRBV23-1,TRBJ1-1,NA,NA,CASSREGQRETEAFF,TGCGCCAGCAGTAGGGAGGGGCAAAGAGAAACTGAAGCTTTCTTT
TRBV14,TRBJ2-7,NA,NA,CASSQERRSSLSHEQYF,TGTGCCAGCAGCCAAGAGCGCCGCTCTTCCTTGTCCCACGAGCAGTACTTC
TRBV4-1,TRBJ1-5,TRBD1,NA,CASSLQGASNQPQHF,TGCGCCAGCAGTCTACAGGGGGCAAGCAATCAGCCCCAGCATTTT
TRBV7-6,TRBJ1-1,NA,NA,CASSLATATEAFF,TGTGCCAGCAGCTTAGCGACAGCCACTGAAGCTTTCTTT
TRBV27,TRBJ1-2,NA,NA,CASSSPNGGQRGYTF,TGTGCCAGCAGTTCCCCGAACGGGGGGCAGCGTGGCTACACCTTC
TRBV7-9,TRBJ2-5,NA,NA,CASSLFGQGETQYF,TGTGCCAGCAGCTTATTTGGGCAGGGGGAGACCCAGTACTTC
TRBV27,TRBJ1-5,NA,once,CASSLRGEVGNQPQHF,TGTGCCAGCAGTTTACGGGGGGAGGTTGGCAATCAGCCCCAGCATTTT
TRBV25-1,TRBJ1-2,NA,NA,CASSEGGLYGYTF,TGTGCCAGCAGTGAAGGCGGCCTCTATGGCTACACCTTC
TRBV6-6,TRBJ1-1,TRBD1,many,CASSRRTGGTDTEAFF,TGTGCCAGCAGCCGACGGACAGGGGGAACGGACACTGAAGCTTTCTTT
TRBV6-5,TRBJ2-7,NA,NA,CASSSRGVESEQYF,TGTGCCAGCAGTTCTAGAGGAGTGGAGAGCGAGCAGTACTTC
TRBV2,TRBJ1-4,TRBD1,NA,CASSTGTGADGLFF,TGTGCCAGCAGTACCGGGACAGGGGCCGACGGACTGTTTTTT
TRBV19,TRBJ1-4,NA,NA,CATQGRRNEKLFF,TGTGCCACTCAGGGCCGAAGGAATGAAAAACTGTTTTTT
TRBV7-6,TRBJ1-1,NA,NA,CASSSQGNTEAFF,TGTGCCAGCAGTTCTCAGGGGAACACTGAAGCTTTCTTT
TRBV11-1,TRBJ1-4,NA,NA,CASSLFPGRGEKLFF,TGTGCCAGCAGCTTATTTCCAGGGCGAGGTGAAAAACTGTTTTTT
TRBV7-9,TRBJ1-5,NA,NA,CASSLGSSGNQPQHF,TGTGCCAGCAGCTTAGGAAGTTCGGGAAATCAGCCCCAGCATTTT
TRBV5-8,TRBJ2-3,TRBD2,NA,CASSPRTSGGEGTQYF,TGTGCCAGCAGCCCCCGGACTAGCGGGGGCGAGGGTACGCAGTATTTT
TRBV5-1,TRBJ1-1,NA,few,CASSLDGPRDTEAFF,TGCGCCAGCAGCTTGGATGGGCCGAGGGACACTGAAGCTTTCTTT
TRBV11-3,TRBJ2-3,NA,NA,CASSLGLTSTDTQYF,TGTGCCAGCAGCTTAGGTCTGACTAGCACAGATACGCAGTATTTT
TRBV19,TRBJ2-1,NA,NA,CASSPTAIYNEQFF,TGTGCCAGTAGTCCGACAGCTATCTACAATGAGCAGTTCTTC
TRBV25-1,TRBJ1-4,NA,NA,CASSPNGQEKLFF,TGTGCCAGCAGCCCCAATGGACAGGAAAAACTGTTTTTT
TRBV11-1,TRBJ2-5,NA,NA,CASRRRVQETQYF,TGTGCCAGCCGCAGGCGGGTACAAGAGACCCAGTACTTC
TRBV19,TRBJ2-7,NA,NA,CASSIERAYEQYF,TGTGCCAGTAGTATAGAGAGAGCCTACGAGCAGTACTTC
TRBV7-2,TRBJ1-5,NA,NA,CASSLDLEQPQHF,TGTGCCAGCAGCCTCGACCTGGAGCAGCCCCAGCATTTT
TRBV5-4,TRBJ2-4,NA,NA,CASSLPSPGAKNIQYF,TGTGCCAGCAGCTTGCCGTCCCCCGGGGCCAAAAACATTCAGTACTTC
TRBV7-2,TRBJ2-5,NA,NA,CASSSLETQYF,TGTGCCAGCAGCTCCCTGGAGACCCAGTACTTC
TRBV6-5,TRBJ1-1,NA,NA,CASSPGYTEAFF,TGTGCCAGCAGTCCAGGGTACACTGAAGCTTTCTTT
TRBV4-1,TRBJ2-7,TRBD2,NA,CASSQDRSSGGSYEQYF,TGCGCCAGCAGCCAAGATAGGTCTAGCGGGGGTTCCTACGAGCAGTACTTC
TRBV28,TRBJ1-1,NA,NA,CASKMTLNTEAFF,TGTGCCAGCAAGATGACACTGAACACTGAAGCTTTCTTT
TRBV14,TRBJ1-2,NA,few,CASSQDPGPQNYGYTF,TGTGCCAGCAGCCAAGATCCAGGGCCCCAAAACTATGGCTACACCTTC
TRBV18,TRBJ1-3,NA,NA,CASSPGSGNTIYF,TGTGCCAGCTCACCAGGGAGTGGAAACACCATATATTTT
TRBV28,TRBJ2-3,TRBD2,NA,CASKGLNTQYF,TGTGCCAGCAAGGGACTAAATACACAGTATTTT
TRBV7-2,TRBJ1-1,NA,NA,CASSLQGGTEAFF,TGTGCCAGCAGCTTACAGGGAGGCACTGAAGCTTTCTTT
TRBV6-5,TRBJ1-6,NA,NA,CASSYTPAGYNSPLHF,TGTGCCAGCAGTTACACCCCGGCAGGGTATAATTCACCCCTCCACTTT
TRBV2,TRBJ1-4,NA,NA,CASRLQDEKLFF,TGTGCCAGCAGGCTACAGGACGAAAAACTGTTTTTT
TRBV30,TRBJ1-2,TRBD1,NA,CAWAVYRGSYGYTF,TGTGCCTGGGCCGTGTACAGGGGAAGCTATGGCTACACCTTC